The entry below gives a single T cell receptor beta chain sequence along with its context. Its cognate antigen is unknown. Sequencing used immunoSEQ multiplex PCR; TCRdb keeps in-frame clones, though not all of them. The sample yields 120,000 to 150,000 clones, approximately 90% seen once. The CDR3 is made up of 14 amino acids. V was shortened by 2 bases and J by 4 bases, with 12 bases between the two germline ends. The germline V gene has CDR1 SQVTM and CDR2 ANQGSEA. The data were obtained in a study of T cell responses to AZD1222 COVID-19 vaccine. Regarding the study as a whole: Clonal diversity was possibly underestimated; the donors were predominantly white British and more often female.

This sequence was found in an adult in good health. This chain joins TRBV29-1 and TRBJ2-1; no clear D gene. The sample here was peripheral blood, taken on day 0 of AZD1222 vaccination. The CDR3 reads CSVEYVLGYNEQFF. Here the CDR3 DNA reads TGCAGCGTTGAATATGTTTTGGGGTACAATGAGCAGTTCTTC.